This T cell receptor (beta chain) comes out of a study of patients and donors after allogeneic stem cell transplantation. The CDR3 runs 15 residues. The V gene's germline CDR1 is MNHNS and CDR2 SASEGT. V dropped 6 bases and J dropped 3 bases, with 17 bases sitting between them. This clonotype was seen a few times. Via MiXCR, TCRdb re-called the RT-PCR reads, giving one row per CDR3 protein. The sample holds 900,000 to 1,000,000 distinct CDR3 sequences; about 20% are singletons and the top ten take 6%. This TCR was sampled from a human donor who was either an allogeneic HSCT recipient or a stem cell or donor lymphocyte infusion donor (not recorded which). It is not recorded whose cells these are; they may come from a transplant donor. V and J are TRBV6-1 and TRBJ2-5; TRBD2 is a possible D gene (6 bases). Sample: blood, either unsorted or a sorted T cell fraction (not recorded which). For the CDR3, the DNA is TGTGCCAGCAGGACCCAAATAGTAGCGGAAGAGACCCAGTACTTC. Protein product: CASRTQIVAEETQYF.